This T cell receptor (beta chain) was identified in a study of blood T cell repertoires in COVID-19. Study background: COVID-19 samples from acute and convalescent phases originated in the United States, Italy and Spain. T cells, B-cell-depleted T cells, or PBMCs provided the cDNA or gDNA that served as material.

In the authors' methods: Amplification with reference gene primers provided the estimates of nucleated cell counts. TCRdb keeps only in-frame clones here, not all; method: immunoSEQ multiplex PCR. V and J calls and clone size are as listed in that table; D and trimming were resolved from the DNA. The repertoire has 150,000 to 200,000 clones, around 83% of them found once; the top ten carry 6.5% to 8.5%. Per germline, CDR1 SGHRS and CDR2 YFSETQ. Trimming took off 2 bases at V and 0 bases at J, with 13 bases between the two ends. This CDR3 comprises 16 residues. Seattle participants joined during active infection and were tracked over time.

The sequence was collected from a woman in her sixties or seventies with COVID-19, enrolled during active disease. What was sequenced was peripheral blood. This chain connects TRBV5-1 to TRBJ2-3; D is perhaps TRBD2 (6 bases). CDR3 region: CASSFGLASSTDTQYF. The CDR3 DNA reads TGCGCCAGCAGCTTCGGGCTAGCGTCTAGCACAGATACGCAGTATTTT.